Presented here are 24 T cell receptor beta chains from one specimen sequenced in a study of OX40 agonist ivuxolimab in advanced cancers. This table comes from immunoSEQ multiplex PCR, and its TCRdb copy is limited to in-frame clones, with some not included. The data show under 85,000 clones, less than 90% seen once. The sequences come from CD4+ or CD8+ T cells sorted from blood, collected in a trial of the OX40 agonist ivuxolimab. Receptors were obtained from an adult with an advanced solid tumor such as melanoma, head and neck, liver or kidney cancer.

This CDR3 reads CASSPRYPIGDEQYF. Here the CDR3 DNA reads TGTGCCAGCAGCCCAAGGTATCCTATCGGCGACGAGCAGTACTTC. This chain links TRBV13 with TRBJ2-7; D is unresolved. Between the trimmed V and J ends, which lost 5 bases and 5 bases, there was a span of 19 bases. Germline CDR1 reads PRHDT; CDR2 reads FYEKMQ (reference sequence). The CDR3 runs to 15 residues.

The CDR3 loop reads CASSELARGEAFF. Written as DNA, the CDR3 is TGTGCCAGCAGTGAATTAGCGAGGGGTGAAGCTTTCTTT. This rearrangement joins TRBV25-1 to TRBJ1-1; D may be TRBD1 (5 bases). Germline V gene lookup returns CDR1 MGHDK and CDR2 SYGVNS. V was clipped by 1 base and J by 7 bases, with 10 bases between them. This CDR3 contains 13 residues.

The rearrangement uses TRBV2 and TRBJ1-1; maybe TRBD1 (6 bases). Germline assignment: CDR1 SNHLY and CDR2 FYNNEI. The V end was cut by 6 bases, the J end by 7 bases, with 12 bases between. The CDR3 contains 12 residues. The CDR3 nucleotides read TGTGCCAGCAGCGATCAGGGGTTTGAAGCTTTCTTT. Translated: CASSDQGFEAFF.

V gene TRBV12-5 combines with J gene TRBJ2-5; maybe TRBD1 (5 bases). V was pared by 3 bases and J by 7 bases, with 9 bases between. In germline, CDR1 is LGHNT, CDR2 FRNRAP. The CDR3 sequence is 12 residues long. The CDR3 loop is CASGLGAGTQYF. DNA for the CDR3: TGTGCTAGTGGTTTAGGGGCAGGGACCCAGTACTTC.

This sequence joins TRBV7-2 and TRBJ1-5, with D tentatively TRBD1 (5 bases). V lost 6 bases and J lost 3, with 12 bases in between. Germline CDR1 reads SGHTA; CDR2 reads FQGNSA. The CDR3 runs 14 residues. Here the CDR3 DNA reads TGTGCCAGCAGTTCACAGGCGTTCAATCAGCCCCAGCATTTT. Protein: CASSSQAFNQPQHF. Complete variable domain (other parts from reference TRBV7-2 and TRBJ1-5): GAGVSQSPSNKVTEKGKDVELRCDPISGHTALYWYRQSLGQGLEFLIYFQGNSAPDKSGLPSDRFSAERTGGSVSTLTIQRTQQEDSAVYLCASSSQAFNQPQHFGDGTRLSIL.

This rearrangement joins TRBV27 to TRBJ2-7; D gene unclear. CDR3 length: 14 amino acids. Germline V CDR1 and CDR2: MNHEY, SMNVEV (reference sequence). Between the trimmed V and J ends, which lost 5 bases and 0 bases, there was a span of 11 bases. CDR3 nucleotides: TGTGCCAGCAGTAGGACGGATTACTCCTACGAGCAGTACTTC. It translates to CASSRTDYSYEQYF.

This clone showed up just once. The chain is built from TRBV20-1 and TRBJ1-1; D gene uncertain. CDR1 and CDR2 from the germline V gene are DFQATT and SNEGSKA (reference sequence). The CDR3 consists of 11 residues. V was pared by 5 bases and J by 11 bases, with 15 bases between. CDR3 region: CSAPEGTYAFF. For the CDR3, the DNA is TGCAGTGCTCCCGAGGGTACTTACGCTTTCTTT.

This clone was seen only a few times. J is TRBJ2-3 and V is TRBV28; 10 bases are a match to TRBD2. CDR1 is MDHEN, CDR2 SYDVKM, per germline. V was pared by 10 bases and J by 3 bases, with 10 bases of the junction left unmatched. This CDR3 comprises 15 residues. The CDR3 sequence is CATRWASGRTDTQYF. In DNA, the CDR3 is TGTGCCACCAGATGGGCTAGCGGGAGAACAGATACGCAGTATTTT.

The chain employs TRBV9 and TRBJ2-7; TRBD1 matches 11 bases. The CDR3 runs to 16 residues. V dropped 0 bases and J dropped 3; count of bases not matched to a gene: 5. Germline CDR1 and CDR2: SGDLS and YYNGEE. The DNA of the CDR3 is TGTGCCAGCAGCGTAGCAGGACAGGGGGCCATCTACGAGCAGTACTTC. Its protein is CASSVAGQGAIYEQYF.

The DNA of the CDR3 is TGTGCCAGCAGTTTGGGACAGGGGATCATTGGTTCACCCCTCCACTTT. It is translated as CASSLGQGIIGSPLHF. The chain has TRBV11-1 and TRBJ1-6; TRBD1 agrees at 10 bases. From germline, CDR1 is SGHAT and CDR2 FQDESV (reference sequence). With V trimmed by 6 bases and J by 9 bases, 11 bases remained unmatched. This CDR3 has 16 residues.

V is TRBV7-2 and J is TRBJ1-3; D is unresolved. CDR1 and CDR2 (germline): SGHTA, FQGNSA. The germline V and J ends were trimmed by 5 bases and 2 bases, with 19 bases remaining between them. The CDR3 loop spans 17 amino acids. The CDR3 is CASSPSPATNPGNTIYF. The CDR3 DNA is TGTGCCAGCAGCCCGAGCCCGGCTACAAACCCTGGAAACACCATATATTTT.

This clone showed up just once. V gene TRBV2 combines with J gene TRBJ1-2; D is perhaps TRBD1 (6 bases). The CDR3 is 14 residues long. V was trimmed by 4 bases and J by 4 bases, leaving 13 bases between them. From germline, CDR1 is SNHLY and CDR2 FYNNEI. The CDR3 DNA follows: TGTGCCAGCAGTGTCAGGGGTGAAAGCTATGGCTACACCTTC. Its protein is CASSVRGESYGYTF.

J is TRBJ1-6 and V is TRBV30; D gene ambiguous. This CDR3 has 11 amino acids. Trimming cost V 8 bases and J 9 bases, with 11 bases left between them. CDR1 is GTSNPN and CDR2 is SVGIG in the germline V gene (reference sequence). The CDR3 nucleotides read TGTGCCACGGGTGGTGGTTCACCCCTCCACTTT. Protein product: CATGGGSPLHF.

The chain combines TRBV12-5 with TRBJ1-1, with D perhaps TRBD1 (5 bases). V dropped 0 bases and J dropped 6 bases, with 8 bases sitting between them. Germline V lookup: CDR1 LGHNT, CDR2 FRNRAP. CDR3 size: 13 residues. The CDR3 loop is CASGLVGVPEAFF. CDR3 DNA sequence: TGTGCTAGTGGTTTGGTGGGGGTCCCTGAAGCTTTCTTT. The whole variable domain, filled in from reference TRBV12-5 and TRBJ1-1, reads DARVTQTPRHKVTEMGQEVTMRCQPILGHNTVFWYRQTMMQGLELLAYFRNRAPLDDSGMPKDRFSAEMPDATLATLKIQPSEPRDSAVYFCASGLVGVPEAFFGQGTRLTVV.

The gene calls are TRBV9 and TRBJ1-3; D perhaps matches TRBD1 (6 bases). The CDR3 consists of 17 residues. Germline V gene data show CDR1 as SGDLS and CDR2 as YYNGEE. Deletions cut 3 bases from V and 0 bases from J, with 16 bases between. CDR3 sequence: CASSAGGGPISGNTIYF. The CDR3 nucleotides read TGTGCCAGCAGCGCTGGGGGGGGGCCCATCTCTGGAAACACCATATATTTT.

The gene calls are TRBV4-2 and TRBJ2-7, with 8 nucleotides matching TRBD2. The CDR3 runs to 21 residues. V was clipped by 1 base and J by 0 bases; unmatched bases: 20. Germline CDR1 and CDR2: LGHNA and YNFKEQ. This chain's CDR3 is CASSQGRRAFRGGLPSYEQYF. CDR3 coding DNA: TGTGCCAGCAGCCAAGGACGCCGGGCTTTTCGGGGGGGACTCCCCTCCTACGAGCAGTACTTC.

The chain joins TRBV5-4 to TRBJ2-1; 7 bases align to TRBD2. This CDR3 has 15 residues. The V gene's germline CDR1 is SGHNT and CDR2 YYREEE (reference sequence). V lost 0 bases to trimming and J lost 8 bases; unmatched junction nucleotides: 8. The DNA for the CDR3 is TGTGCCAGCAGCTTGGCTGGCGGGGGTAGCCATGAGCAGTTCTTC. This gives the protein CASSLAGGGSHEQFF.

This chain connects TRBV19 to TRBJ1-4, with unresolved D. Trimming cost V 9 bases and J 7 bases, with 18 bases left between them. Germline loops: CDR1 LNHDA, CDR2 SQIVND (reference sequence). The CDR3 consists of 14 residues. The CDR3 loop reads CASTNPGIFEKLFF. Written as DNA, the CDR3 is TGTGCCAGCACGAACCCGGGGATTTTTGAAAAACTGTTTTTT.

In its sample, this clone was seen once. The J gene is TRBJ1-1, the V gene TRBV9; D is ambiguous. CDR3 size: 14 residues. With 2 bases removed from V and 4 bases from J, the gap between germline ends came to 12 bases. The germline CDR1 and CDR2 sequences are SGDLS and YYNGEE. CDR3 sequence: CASSVKGWGTEAFF. In nucleotides, the CDR3 is TGTGCCAGCAGCGTTAAGGGTTGGGGCACTGAAGCTTTCTTT.

The CDR3 sequence is CASSLEGPGATLTYGYTF. As DNA, the CDR3 is TGCGCCAGCAGCTTGGAGGGTCCGGGGGCAACTCTGACATATGGCTACACCTTC. The V and J genes are TRBV5-1 and TRBJ1-2; perhaps TRBD1 as D (6 bases). This CDR3 is built from 18 residues. V gave up 0 bases and J gave up 5 bases, with 23 bases separating them. The germline V gene has CDR1 SGHRS and CDR2 YFSETQ.

The rearrangement links TRBV27 to TRBJ2-3; D gene unclear. The CDR3 spans 14 residues. The ends were cut back, 2 bases at V and 3 bases at J, with 9 bases in the middle. The germline V gene has CDR1 MNHEY and CDR2 SMNVEV (reference sequence). The chain's CDR3 is CASSLKWSTDTQYF. The CDR3 nucleotides read TGTGCCAGCAGTTTAAAGTGGTCGACAGATACGCAGTATTTT.

The chain couples TRBV18 to TRBJ2-5; TRBD2 matches at 7 bases. V lost 5 bases to trimming and J lost 0 bases; unmatched junction nucleotides: 6. This CDR3 spans 15 amino acids. The germline CDR1 and CDR2 sequences are KGHSH and LQKENI. Written as DNA, the CDR3 is TGTGCCAGCTCATACACTCTAGCGGACCAAGAGACCCAGTACTTC. It encodes CASSYTLADQETQYF.

This chain connects TRBV5-8 to TRBJ2-2; tentative D call: TRBD2 (6 bases). The CDR3 length is 15 residues. Germline assignment: CDR1 SGHTS and CDR2 YDEGEE. Deletions cut 3 bases from V and 6 bases from J, with 15 bases between. This chain's CDR3 is CASSYLVREAGELFF. As DNA, the CDR3 is TGTGCCAGCAGCTACCTCGTGAGGGAGGCCGGGGAGCTGTTTTTT.

The chain employs TRBV18 and TRBJ1-5, with D possibly matching TRBD1 (5 bases). Trimming shortened V by 6 bases and J by 9 bases, and 18 bases separated the two germline ends. Germline CDR1 reads KGHSH; CDR2 reads LQKENI. The CDR3 length is 14 residues. This chain's CDR3 is CASSPRGGEGPQHF. The CDR3 DNA reads TGTGCCAGCTCCCCAAGGGGTGGGGAAGGGCCCCAGCATTTT.